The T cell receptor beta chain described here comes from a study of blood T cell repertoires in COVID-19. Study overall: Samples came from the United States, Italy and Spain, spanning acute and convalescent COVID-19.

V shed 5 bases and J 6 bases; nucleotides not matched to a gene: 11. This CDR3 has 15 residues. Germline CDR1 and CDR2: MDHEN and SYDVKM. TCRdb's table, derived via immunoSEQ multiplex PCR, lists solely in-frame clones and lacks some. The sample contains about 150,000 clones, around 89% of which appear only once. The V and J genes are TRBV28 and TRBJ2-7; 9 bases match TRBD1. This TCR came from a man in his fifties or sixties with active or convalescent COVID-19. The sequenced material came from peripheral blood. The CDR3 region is CASSPRDRVLREQYF. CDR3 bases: TGTGCCAGCAGTCCCAGGGACAGGGTATTGCGCGAGCAGTACTTC.